Listed below are T cell receptor beta chains from one sample, sequenced in a study of cytomegalovirus exposure and HLA in healthy donors. The assay was immunoSEQ multiplex PCR, and TCRdb's table has in-frame clones only and misses some. Seen here are 100,000 to 150,000 clones, roughly 74% observed once, and the top ten hold approximately 3.9%. The sequencing sample was made of PBMCs. Receptors were obtained from a woman between 45 and 60 years old in good health and CMV-seropositive. The CDR3 runs from the conserved cysteine through the conserved F or W. D genes are given only for firm matches. The size entry is marked missing in some rows and otherwise reads once, few, many or a size class.

>-|TRBV5-1|-|TRBJ1-6
CASSSAGGAGSNSPLHF
TGCGCCAGCAGCTCGGCTGGGGGGGCAGGGTCGAATTCACCCCTCCACTTT
>-|TRBV11-2|TRBD2|TRBJ2-2
CASSPGLAGGHGELFF
TGTGCCAGCAGCCCCGGGCTAGCGGGGGGTCACGGGGAGCTGTTTTTT
>-|TRBV19|TRBD1|TRBJ2-2
CASSRQGETNTGELFF
TGTGCCAGTAGCCGACAGGGTGAAACGAACACCGGGGAGCTGTTTTTT
>-|TRBV28|-|TRBJ1-3
CASSEIQDHSGNTIYF
TGTGCCAGCAGCGAGATACAGGACCACTCTGGAAACACCATATATTTT
>-|TRBV5-1|TRBD1|TRBJ2-7
CASSLGQGATGYEQYF
TGCGCCAGCAGCTTGGGACAGGGGGCGACGGGCTACGAGCAGTACTTC
>-|TRBV5-1|-|TRBJ2-1
CASSYPPGDEQFF
TGCGCCAGCAGTTACCCCCCGGGGGATGAGCAGTTCTTC
>few|TRBV5-1|-|TRBJ1-1
CASSSQQGNTEAFF
TGCGCCAGCAGCTCCCAACAGGGGAACACTGAAGCTTTCTTT
>-|TRBV5-8|-|TRBJ2-7
CASSLTGSYEQYF
TGTGCCAGCAGCTTGACAGGGAGCTACGAGCAGTACTTC
>few|TRBV19|-|TRBJ1-2
CASSLGRVDGYTF
TGTGCCAGTAGTCTGGGCAGGGTCGATGGCTACACCTTC
>-|TRBV6-1|TRBD1|TRBJ2-5
CASSEEGTPGQQETQYF
TGTGCCAGCAGTGAAGAGGGAACACCGGGACAGCAAGAGACCCAGTACTTC
>once|TRBV25-1|-|TRBJ1-6
CASNGSYNSPLHF
TGTGCCAGCAACGGCTCCTATAATTCACCCCTCCACTTT
>-|TRBV7-9|TRBD2|TRBJ2-3
CASSPTSGGADTQYF
TGTGCCAGCAGCCCCACTAGCGGGGGGGCAGATACGCAGTATTTT
>-|TRBV6-6|TRBD2|TRBJ2-2
CASRRTSGGNTGELFF
TGTGCCAGCAGACGCACTAGCGGGGGCAACACCGGGGAGCTGTTTTTT
>-|TRBV7-6|-|TRBJ2-7
CASSLTVGSTPSDEQYF
TGTGCCAGCAGCTTAACGGTGGGCAGCACCCCCTCGGACGAGCAGTACTTC
>-|TRBV15|TRBD1|TRBJ2-5
CATSKRDRGPGETQYF
TGTGCCACCAGCAAACGGGACAGGGGGCCTGGAGAGACCCAGTACTTC
>-|TRBV28|TRBD1|TRBJ1-3
CASRKTGRSGNTIYF
TGTGCCAGCAGAAAGACAGGGAGGTCTGGAAACACCATATATTTT
>-|TRBV4-2|-|TRBJ2-4
CASSQQGLTDIQYF
TGTGCCAGCAGCCAACAGGGATTGACGGACATTCAGTACTTC
>-|TRBV27|TRBD1|TRBJ1-1
CASSPTGGPEAFF
TGTGCCAGCAGTCCGACAGGGGGCCCTGAAGCTTTCTTT
>few|TRBV29-1|TRBD1|TRBJ1-3
CSVGGTGGLGNTIYF
TGCAGCGTTGGGGGGACAGGGGGTCTTGGAAACACCATATATTTT
>-|TRBV28|TRBD1|TRBJ1-2
CASSSRGGGLIYGYTF
TGTGCCAGCAGTTCACGAGGGGGCGGCTTAATCTATGGCTACACCTTC
>-|TRBV28|TRBD1|TRBJ1-2
CATLLQGNYGYTF
TGTGCCACCCTATTACAGGGGAACTATGGCTACACCTTC
>-|TRBV7-2|-|TRBJ1-3
CASSYISSGNTIYF
TGTGCCAGCAGCTACATTTCGTCTGGAAACACCATATATTTT
>-|TRBV7-3|-|TRBJ2-5
CASSLPGVGETQYF
TGTGCCAGCAGCTTACCCGGGGTGGGAGAGACCCAGTACTTC
>-|TRBV28|TRBD2|TRBJ2-5
CASRQFSGGDQETQYF
TGTGCCAGCAGACAATTTAGCGGGGGAGACCAAGAGACCCAGTACTTC
>-|TRBV11-2|TRBD1|TRBJ2-7
CASSFTQGAPYEQYF
TGTGCCAGCAGCTTCACACAGGGGGCACCCTACGAGCAGTACTTC
>once|TRBV7-9|TRBD1|TRBJ2-3
CASSWGQVFTDTQYF
TGTGCCAGCAGCTGGGGACAGGTATTCACAGATACGCAGTATTTT
>once|TRBV25-1|-|TRBJ2-1
CASSESLGVKQFF
TGTGCCAGCAGTGAATCGTTGGGAGTGAAGCAGTTCTTC
>-|TRBV9|-|TRBJ1-6
CASSVEGVGNSPLHF
TGTGCCAGCAGCGTAGAGGGGGTGGGGAATTCACCCCTCCACTTT
>-|TRBV6-1|TRBD1|TRBJ2-1
CASSVNEYGTGPINEQFF
TGTGCCAGCAGTGTTAATGAATACGGGACAGGGCCCATCAATGAGCAGTTCTTC
>few|TRBV5-6|TRBD1|TRBJ2-7
CASSQEDREQYF
TGTGCCAGCAGCCAGGAGGACAGGGAGCAGTACTTC
>-|TRBV2|TRBD1|TRBJ2-3
CASSEIGGVSDTQYF
TGTGCCAGCAGTGAAATAGGGGGCGTATCGGATACGCAGTATTTT
>-|TRBV7-9|-|TRBJ2-1
CASSQQGSYNEQFF
TGTGCCAGCAGCCAGCAGGGGTCCTACAATGAGCAGTTCTTC
>-|TRBV6-6|TRBD1|TRBJ1-5
CASISTGPRPQHF
TGTGCCAGCATCTCGACAGGGCCTCGGCCCCAGCATTTT
>few|TRBV7-9|-|TRBJ1-1
CASSLAGTVAFF
TGTGCCAGCAGCTTAGCGGGCACAGTGGCTTTCTTT
>-|TRBV6-5|-|TRBJ2-2
CASKVGGNTGELFF
TGTGCCAGCAAAGTGGGGGGAAACACCGGGGAGCTGTTTTTT
>-|TRBV9|-|TRBJ2-4
CASSVEGGKNIQYF
TGTGCCAGCAGCGTAGAAGGGGGCAAAAACATTCAGTACTTC
>-|TRBV5-1|TRBD2|TRBJ2-5
CASSLNGLAGGRETQYF
TGCGCCAGCAGCTTGAACGGTCTGGCGGGGGGTAGAGAGACCCAGTACTTC
>-|TRBV14|-|TRBJ1-1
CASSQAGVKAFF
TGTGCCAGCAGCCAAGCCGGGGTAAAAGCTTTCTTT
>-|TRBV5-1|TRBD1|TRBJ1-2
CASSSGQGDYGYTF
TGCGCCAGCAGCTCGGGACAGGGGGACTATGGCTACACCTTC
>-|TRBV11-3|TRBD1|TRBJ2-7
CASSANRGFNEQYF
TGTGCCAGCAGCGCAAACAGGGGGTTCAACGAGCAGTACTTC
>few|TRBV5-5|-|TRBJ2-7
CASSLSGYEQYF
TGTGCCAGCAGCTTGTCAGGGTACGAGCAGTACTTC
>-|TRBV7-2|-|TRBJ2-7
CASSQRVSYEQYF
TGTGCCAGCAGCCAACGGGTCTCCTACGAGCAGTACTTC
>-|TRBV6-5|-|TRBJ1-5
CASRKRQNQPQHF
TGTGCCAGCAGGAAGAGACAGAATCAGCCCCAGCATTTT
>-|TRBV5-1|-|TRBJ1-2
CASSLAAGDGYTF
TGCGCCAGCAGCTTGGCTGCAGGGGATGGCTACACCTTC
>-|TRBV5-8|-|TRBJ1-4
CASSLQGWANEKLFF
TGTGCCAGCAGCTTACAGGGTTGGGCTAATGAAAAACTGTTTTTT
>many|TRBV5-6|-|TRBJ1-2
CASSLGLRQDYTF
TGTGCCAGCAGCTTGGGACTGCGCCAAGACTACACCTTC
>-|TRBV6-1|-|TRBJ2-7
CASRDRTYEQYF
TGTGCCAGCAGGGACAGAACCTACGAGCAGTACTTC
>-|TRBV7-9|TRBD1|TRBJ2-1
CASSSGQGFYNEQFF
TGTGCCAGCAGCTCCGGACAGGGGTTTTACAATGAGCAGTTCTTC
>-|TRBV12-5|-|TRBJ2-3
CASGVDSASTDTQYF
TGTGCTAGTGGTGTTGACAGTGCTAGCACAGATACGCAGTATTTT